This paragraph reports one T cell receptor beta chain. The study assigned cohorts using participant-reported clinical history. The CDR3 has 14 amino acids. The V segment lost 8 bases and the J segment 2 bases; nucleotides outside the gene matches: 7. Germline lookup yields CDR1 SNHLY and CDR2 FYNNEI. Assay: immunoSEQ multiplex PCR; the TCRdb copy retains only in-frame clones and omits some. The table lists some 250,000 clones, roughly 91% of them singletons. The sample originates from a study of blood T cell repertoires in COVID-19. Study as a whole: Donors in the United States, Italy and Spain gave samples during acute or convalescent COVID-19. T cells, B-cell-depleted T cells, or PBMCs supplied cDNA or gDNA.

What was sequenced was PBMCs or T cells enriched from blood (not recorded which). This clonotype originated in a woman between 40 and 50 years old with acute COVID-19. V and J are TRBV2 and TRBJ2-7; 9 bases are a match to TRBD1. CDR3 coding DNA: TGTGCCAGCGTTCCGGGACAGGGAACCTACGAGCAGTACTTC. Its protein product is CASVPGQGTYEQYF. Based on the CDR3 plus reference TRBV2 and TRBJ2-7, the full variable domain is EPEVTQTPSHQVTQMGQEVILRCVPISNHLYFYWYRQILGQKVEFLVSFYNNEISEKSEIFDDQFSVERPDGSNFTLKIRSTKLEDSAMYFCASVPGQGTYEQYFGPGTRLTVT.